This T cell receptor (beta chain) came from a study of cytomegalovirus exposure and HLA in healthy donors. Germline loops: CDR1 LNHDA, CDR2 SQIVND (reference sequence). Trimming stripped 3 bases from V and 0 bases from J, with 9 bases between. The CDR3 runs 15 residues. The PCR used 60 Vbeta and 13 Jbeta primers. Using immunoSEQ multiplex PCR, the repertoire was profiled, and TCRdb retains in-frame clones only, with some absent. Of some 180,000 clones in the sample, about 70% were seen once. The clonotype originates from a young woman in good health and CMV-seronegative. Sequencing was done on a sample of PBMCs. The chain links TRBV19 to TRBJ2-1; D may be TRBD1 (5 bases). This CDR3 is CASSIRDSSYNEQFF. The CDR3 DNA reads as TGTGCCAGTAGTATCAGGGATAGCTCCTACAATGAGCAGTTCTTC.